Included here is one T cell receptor beta chain sequence, with context. Its target antigen remains unknown. The sample holds no much larger clone one base away, and base qualities are not on file. The source of the sample is a study of blood T cell repertoires in COVID-19 (dated by TCRdb to 2018 to 2021). Study-wide context: Collaborator samples came from the United States, Italy and Spain and covered acute and convalescent phases of COVID-19. The prospective study material was composed of cDNA or gDNA derived from T cells, B-cell-depleted T cells, or PBMCs. The dataset comprised deeply sampled blood TCRbeta repertoires from subjects exposed to, actively infected with, or recovered from COVID-19. The repertoires were released in a freely available public database intended as a resource for research on the immune response to SARS-CoV-2. The samples were drawn from two sources: the first 160 participants of the ongoing ImmuneRACE study, and 950 to 1,500 subjects contributed by 6 global collaborators. A de-identified subject ID, COVID-19 status, age in years and sex were almost always included in the sample metadata. Where HLA class I and class II types were available, the types were taken from metadata supplied by the sample provider, not from assay-based typing. What the research found in general, with its limitations: How much clinical and demographic metadata was included differed by source and by participant, and the metadata was provided uncurated.

At one collaborating source in Seattle, patients were enrolled during active infection and were followed longitudinally through the course of disease. Each collaborating institution followed its own protocols to collect whole blood in K2EDTA tubes. For TCRbeta analysis, collaborator samples were shipped as frozen whole blood, as isolated PBMCs, or as DNA extracted from either sample type. V is shortened by 1 base, J by 5 bases, and the region joining them spans 10 bases. The CDR3, cysteine through phenylalanine, is 15 amino acids long. CDR3 DNA is the only sequence kept; it has 45 bases, read in frame from the first base. CDR1 and CDR2 (SGHRS, YFSETQ) derive from the germline V gene. TCRbeta CDR3 regions were amplified from genomic DNA using the immunoSEQ Assay, a bias-controlled multiplex PCR. The study's processing was this. The number of nucleated cells in each sample was estimated from the amplification of reference gene primers within the assay. To quantify the absolute abundance of each unique TCRbeta CDR3 rearrangement, sequence reads were collapsed and filtered. For each sample, productive Simpson clonality was calculated by taking the square root of Simpson's diversity index across productive rearrangements. Held by TCRdb, this immuneACCESS table contains in-frame sequences only and omits some clones. Under half of the omission traces to an unresolved V gene where checked; the cause of the rest is unknown. Clonal size and the V and J genes are those of that table, whereas D and trimming came from the DNA. The sample contains 350,000 to 400,000 clones, 65% to 90% of them found a single time. The ten largest clones represent roughly 7.2% of the sample.

The sample comprised peripheral blood. This TCR was sampled from a woman aged 55-75 years with COVID-19, enrolled during active disease. The V and J segments used are TRBV5-1 and TRBJ1-6; a confident D gene designation cannot be given. The DNA sequence follows: TGCGCCAGCAGCTTGAAGGACTCAGATAATTCACCCCTCCACTTT. This translates into CASSLKDSDNSPLHF.